This TCR beta chain was recovered during a study of blood T cell repertoires in COVID-19. Study as a whole: PBMCs, B-cell-depleted T cells, or T cells provided the cDNA or gDNA that made up the material.

This clone was observed a handful of times. Per the original data handling: Amplification of reference gene primers was used by the study to estimate nucleated cell counts. Repertoires were generated with immunoSEQ multiplex PCR, while TCRdb's copy carries only in-frame clones and drops some. Clone size and the V and J calls come from that table; the DNA yielded D and trimming. The table has some 260,000 clones, roughly four fifths seen once. Ages ranged from roughly 18 to 100 years, with residence in fewer than 25 US areas. In assigning cohorts, the study relied on participant-reported clinical history. Trimming left V 6 bases short and J 4 bases short, with 13 bases between. The length of the CDR3 is 14 residues. Germline loops: CDR1 MNHEY, CDR2 SVGAGI.

The specimen sequenced was PBMCs or T cells enriched from blood (not recorded which). The chain carries TRBV6-5 and TRBJ1-5; a weak D match, TRBD1 (5 bases). This TCR derives from a man aged 30 to 39 with acute COVID-19. The chain's CDR3 is CASRGGQLNQPQHF. The CDR3 DNA sequence: TGTGCCAGCAGAGGCGGACAACTTAATCAGCCCCAGCATTTT.